This TCR beta chain derives from a study of cytomegalovirus exposure and HLA in healthy donors. Overall study findings and caveats: An analysis that was carried out later associated 16,951 TCR beta sequences with HLA alleles at 0.05 false discovery rate. A later look showed TCR association rates differing by HLA locus, highest for DRB1 and lowest for HLA-C. Altogether, more than 150 TCR beta chains were recorded as cytomegalovirus-associated. An apparent linkage of common viral pathogens to several of the most significant clusters emerged in a later analysis.

This PCR relied on a set of 60 Vbeta primers and 13 Jbeta primers. Sequencing used immunoSEQ multiplex PCR; TCRdb keeps in-frame clones, though not all of them. The profile shows roughly 120,000 clones, about two thirds of them singletons. The CDR3 extends over 15 amino acids. Germline lookup yields CDR1 MGHDK and CDR2 SYGVNS. J gave up 4 bases and V 3 bases, and 4 bases lay outside the gene matches. This clone has just one count. What it binds is unknown. Sequenced material: PBMCs. This chain links TRBV25-1 with TRBJ2-1, with 9 bases aligning to TRBD2. The TCR originated in a woman aged 40-49 years in good health and CMV-seropositive. The CDR3, as DNA: TGTGCCAGCAGTGATGCGAGCGGGGGGTACAATGAGCAGTTCTTC. Translation gives CASSDASGGYNEQFF. Based on the CDR3 plus reference TRBV25-1 and TRBJ2-1, the full variable domain is EADIYQTPRYLVIGTGKKITLECSQTMGHDKMYWYQQDPGMELHLIHYSYGVNSTEKGDLSSESTVSRIRTEHFPLTLESARPSHTSQYLCASSDASGGYNEQFFGPGTRLTVL.